This paragraph covers one T cell receptor (beta chain) sequence. This clonotype has more than one count but fewer than ten. Its antigen remains unidentified. Per-base quality was not reported, and no clone a single base away is much larger than it. This sample stems from a study of T-cell reconstitution after alpha-beta-depleted transplantation in children (dated by TCRdb to the mid-2010s). Turning to the overall study: Using TCR repertoire profiling, the study quantitatively followed how T-cell immune reconstitution unfolded in children after TCRalphabeta/CD19-depleted allogeneic hematopoietic cell transplantation. Overall results and qualifications from the work: About two months after transplant, the apparently early recovery of alphabetaT-cell counts reportedly depended on just several hundred clones that had expanded rapidly and came from non-depleted graft cells. Over the following months the frequencies of hyperexpanded clones went down, and after one year T-cell counts and TCRbeta diversity were mostly credited to newly produced T cells. In some patients, the high TCRbeta diversity seen at day 60 was put down to recipient T cells and intrathymic progenitors that had survived conditioning.

Receptor amplification or capture employed PCR. TCRdb lists the instrument as Illumina HiSeq 2500. TCR libraries were prepared with molecular barcoding, using unique molecular identifiers to normalize TCRbeta repertoire quantification. The public reads were quality trimmed at Q25 with fastp and then assembled into clones with MiXCR by TCRdb, keeping productive beta chains. One record per CDR3 amino acid sequence lists the most common genes and DNA. This sample has about 210,000 distinct CDR3 sequences in its table, and more than 15% of those were observed once. The ten largest clonotypes hold about 45% of the sample. Trimming removed 5 bases from V and 3 bases from J, leaving 13 bases between the germline ends. CDR3 length: 13 amino acids, cysteine to phenylalanine. The entry retains the CDR3 DNA only, 39 bases that are in frame from base 1. CDR1 DFQATT and CDR2 SNEGSKA were looked up in the germline V gene (reference sequence).

Read against the paper, the sample's treatment or condition label means: allogeneic hematopoietic cell transplantation with graft depleted of TCRalphabeta T cells and CD19 B cells. The transplant recipients were children given TCRalphabeta/CD19-depleted allogeneic hematopoietic cell grafts. This sequence originates from a male patient between 2 and 10 years old who had a stem cell transplant for acute lymphoblastic leukemia, so the T cells may come from the graft donor. The chain is encoded by TRBV20-1 joined to TRBJ1-2; a weak D assignment points to TRBD1 (6 bases agree). The specimen comprised PBMCs, mostly from graft donor cells, sampled 360 days after TCRalphabeta/CD19-depleted stem cell transplant. The DNA is as follows: TGCAGTGCTTACGCGGACAGTTACTATGGCTACACCTTC. Translated, this gives CSAYADSYYGYTF.